These T cell receptor beta chains were read from a single sample in a study of beta chain features in type 1 diabetes. Sequencing was performed with immunoSEQ multiplex PCR; in TCRdb, only in-frame clones are kept and a portion is missing. Of more than 130,000 clones in the sample, about 7% are singletons; the top ten hold 1.3% to 1.5%. Sequencing was performed on central memory CD4+ T cells from blood. Receptor source: a woman aged 25-40 years in good health. Each CDR3 is given with its conserved first and last residue. The D gene is left open where the match is weak. Rows may omit the clone size; those that give it use once, few, many or a size class.

D: TRBD1
size: few
V: TRBV30
J: TRBJ2-7
CDR3: CAWSGGTGNYEQYF
DNA: TGTGCCTGGAGTGGGGGGACAGGGAATTACGAGCAGTACTTC

D: NA
size: few
V: TRBV5-1
J: TRBJ2-3
CDR3: CASSRGTATDTQYF
DNA: TGCGCCAGCAGCCGGGGAACTGCCACAGATACGCAGTATTTT

D: TRBD2
size: many
V: TRBV19
J: TRBJ2-3
CDR3: CASRVLAGMDTQYF
DNA: TGTGCCTCTCGGGTCCTAGCGGGAATGGATACGCAGTATTTT

D: NA
size: few
V: TRBV28
J: TRBJ1-5
CDR3: CASSKSGAQHF
DNA: TGTGCCAGCAGCAAGTCAGGGGCCCAGCATTTT

D: NA
size: many
V: TRBV27
J: TRBJ1-2
CDR3: CASSSERGGADYGYTF
DNA: TGTGCCAGCAGTTCTGAGAGGGGAGGCGCCGACTATGGCTACACCTTC

D: TRBD2
size: few
V: TRBV10-3
J: TRBJ2-7
CDR3: CAISNPGTSGYEQYF
DNA: TGTGCCATCAGTAACCCCGGGACTAGCGGCTACGAGCAGTACTTC

D: NA
size: NA
V: TRBV28
J: TRBJ2-2
CDR3: CASSLIGLQGTGELFF
DNA: TGTGCCAGCAGTTTAATAGGGTTGCAGGGAACCGGGGAGCTGTTTTTT

D: NA
size: NA
V: TRBV19
J: TRBJ1-5
CDR3: CASSIDRSQPQHF
DNA: TGTGCCAGTAGTATCGACAGGTCCCAGCCCCAGCATTTT

D: NA
size: few
V: TRBV19
J: TRBJ2-3
CDR3: CASSRQFSSTDTQYF
DNA: TGTGCCAGTAGCAGGCAGTTCTCTAGCACAGATACGCAGTATTTT

D: NA
size: NA
V: TRBV7-6
J: TRBJ1-1
CDR3: CASSRGPGGSAFF
DNA: TGTGCCAGCAGTCGAGGTCCTGGTGGTTCGGCTTTCTTT

D: NA
size: few
V: TRBV6-1
J: TRBJ1-5
CDR3: CASTEPGVAGQPQHF
DNA: TGTGCCAGCACTGAACCCGGGGTCGCGGGTCAGCCCCAGCATTTT

D: TRBD1
size: NA
V: TRBV7-3
J: TRBJ2-5
CDR3: CASSSGFHTGGNLMETQYF
DNA: TGTGCCAGCAGTTCCGGATTTCATACAGGGGGAAATCTTATGGAGACCCAGTACTTC

D: TRBD2
size: few
V: TRBV28
J: TRBJ2-3
CDR3: CASSSPGWAGGFTDTQYF
DNA: TGTGCCAGCAGTTCCCCCGGATGGGCGGGAGGCTTCACAGATACGCAGTATTTT

D: NA
size: few
V: TRBV7-8
J: TRBJ1-1
CDR3: CASSLEGRTEAFF
DNA: TGTGCCAGCAGCCTCGAAGGGAGAACTGAAGCTTTCTTT

D: TRBD1
size: NA
V: TRBV7-2
J: TRBJ2-3
CDR3: CASSLGLYSTGADTQYF
DNA: TGTGCCAGCAGCTTAGGTCTGTATTCGACAGGGGCAGATACGCAGTATTTT

D: TRBD1
size: NA
V: TRBV11-2
J: TRBJ1-4
CDR3: CASSPNLQGASEKLFF
DNA: TGTGCCAGCAGCCCAAACCTCCAGGGGGCCAGTGAAAAACTGTTTTTT

D: TRBD2
size: many
V: TRBV2
J: TRBJ2-1
CDR3: CASTVASGWPEQFF
DNA: TGTGCCAGTACTGTGGCTAGCGGGTGGCCGGAGCAGTTCTTC

D: NA
size: many
V: TRBV28
J: TRBJ2-7
CDR3: CASSPRTGRASF
DNA: TGTGCCAGCAGTCCGAGGACAGGGAGGGCCTCCTTC

D: TRBD1
size: NA
V: TRBV4-3
J: TRBJ2-2
CDR3: CASSQGTGNTGELFF
DNA: TGCGCCAGCAGCCAAGGGACAGGGAACACCGGGGAGCTGTTTTTT

D: NA
size: many
V: TRBV27
J: TRBJ1-4
CDR3: CASSSPLREKLFF
DNA: TGTGCCAGCAGTTCACCTCTACGGGAAAAACTGTTTTTT

D: TRBD1
size: few
V: TRBV6-6
J: TRBJ1-5
CDR3: CASSSRRDRVNQPQHF
DNA: TGTGCCAGCAGCTCCCGTCGGGACAGGGTCAATCAGCCCCAGCATTTT

D: TRBD1
size: few
V: TRBV19
J: TRBJ1-1
CDR3: CASRKQGGTEAFF
DNA: TGTGCCAGTAGGAAACAGGGGGGCACTGAAGCTTTCTTT